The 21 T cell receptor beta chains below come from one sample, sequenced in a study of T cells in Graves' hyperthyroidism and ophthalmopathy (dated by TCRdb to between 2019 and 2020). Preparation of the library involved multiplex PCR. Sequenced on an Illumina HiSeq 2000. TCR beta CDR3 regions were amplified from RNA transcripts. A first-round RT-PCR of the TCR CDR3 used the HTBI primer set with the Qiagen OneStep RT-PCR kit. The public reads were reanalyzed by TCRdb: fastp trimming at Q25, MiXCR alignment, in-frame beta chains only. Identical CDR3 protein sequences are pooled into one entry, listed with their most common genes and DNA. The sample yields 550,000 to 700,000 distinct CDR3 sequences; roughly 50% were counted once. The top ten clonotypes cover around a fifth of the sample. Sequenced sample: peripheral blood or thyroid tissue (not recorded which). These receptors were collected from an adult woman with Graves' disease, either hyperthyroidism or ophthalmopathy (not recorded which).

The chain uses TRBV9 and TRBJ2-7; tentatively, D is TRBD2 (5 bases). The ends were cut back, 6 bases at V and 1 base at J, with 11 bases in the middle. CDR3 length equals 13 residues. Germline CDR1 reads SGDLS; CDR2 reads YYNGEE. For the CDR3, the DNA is TGTGCCAGCATCGAAGGGAGATCCTACGAGCAGTACTTC. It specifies CASIEGRSYEQYF. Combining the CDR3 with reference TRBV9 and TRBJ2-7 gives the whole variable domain DSGVTQTPKHLITATGQRVTLRCSPRSGDLSVYWYQQSLDQGLQFLIQYYNGEERAKGNILERFSAQQFPDLHSELNLSSLELGDSALYFCASIEGRSYEQYFGPGTRLTVT.

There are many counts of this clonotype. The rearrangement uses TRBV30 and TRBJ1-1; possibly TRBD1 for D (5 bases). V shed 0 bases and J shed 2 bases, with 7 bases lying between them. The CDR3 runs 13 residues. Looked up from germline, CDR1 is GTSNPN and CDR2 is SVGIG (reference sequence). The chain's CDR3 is CAWSVDINTEAFF. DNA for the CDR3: TGTGCCTGGAGTGTGGACATAAACACTGAAGCTTTCTTT. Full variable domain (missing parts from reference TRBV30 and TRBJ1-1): SQTIHQWPATLVQPVGSPLSLECTVEGTSNPNLYWYRQAAGRGLQLLFYSVGIGQISSEVPQNLSASRPQDRQFILSSKKLLLSDSGFYLCAWSVDINTEAFFGQGTRLTVV.

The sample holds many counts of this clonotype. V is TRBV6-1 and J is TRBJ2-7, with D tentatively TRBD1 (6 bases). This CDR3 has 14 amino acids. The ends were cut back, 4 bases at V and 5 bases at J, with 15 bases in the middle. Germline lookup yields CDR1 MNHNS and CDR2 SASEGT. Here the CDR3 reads CASSGRGFRDEQYF. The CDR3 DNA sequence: TGTGCCAGCAGTGGCAGGGGTTTCCGTGACGAGCAGTACTTC.

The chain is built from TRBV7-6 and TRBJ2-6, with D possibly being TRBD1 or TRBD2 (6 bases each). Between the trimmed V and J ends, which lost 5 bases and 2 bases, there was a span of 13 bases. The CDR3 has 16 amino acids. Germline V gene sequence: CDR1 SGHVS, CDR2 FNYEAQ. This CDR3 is CASSPRRGTGANVLTF. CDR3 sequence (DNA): TGTGCCAGCAGCCCGAGGAGGGGGACTGGGGCCAACGTCCTGACTTTC.

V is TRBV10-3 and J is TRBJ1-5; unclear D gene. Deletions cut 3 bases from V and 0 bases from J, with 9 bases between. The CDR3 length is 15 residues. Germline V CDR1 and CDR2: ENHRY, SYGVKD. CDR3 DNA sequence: TGTGCCATCAGTGACCGGAGGGATAGCAATCAGCCCCAGCATTTT. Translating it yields CAISDRRDSNQPQHF.

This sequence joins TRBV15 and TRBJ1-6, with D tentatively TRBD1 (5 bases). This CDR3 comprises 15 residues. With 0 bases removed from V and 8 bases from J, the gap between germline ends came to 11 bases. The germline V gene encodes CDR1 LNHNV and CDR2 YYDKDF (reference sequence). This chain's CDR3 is CATSREAAGHSPLHF. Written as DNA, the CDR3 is TGTGCCACCAGCAGAGAAGCGGCAGGGCATTCACCCCTCCACTTT.

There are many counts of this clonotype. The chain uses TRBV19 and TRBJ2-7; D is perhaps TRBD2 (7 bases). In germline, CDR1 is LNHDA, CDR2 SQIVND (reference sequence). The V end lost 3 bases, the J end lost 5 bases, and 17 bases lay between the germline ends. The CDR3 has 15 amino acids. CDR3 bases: TGTGCCAGTAGTATCCAGGGGTCGGGAGGAAACGAGCAGTACTTC. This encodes CASSIQGSGGNEQYF.

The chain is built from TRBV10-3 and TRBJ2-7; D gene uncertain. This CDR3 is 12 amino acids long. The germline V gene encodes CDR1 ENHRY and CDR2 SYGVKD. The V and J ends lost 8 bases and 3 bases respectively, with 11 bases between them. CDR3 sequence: CAILAESYEQYF. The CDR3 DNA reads TGTGCCATCTTGGCGGAGAGCTACGAGCAGTACTTC.

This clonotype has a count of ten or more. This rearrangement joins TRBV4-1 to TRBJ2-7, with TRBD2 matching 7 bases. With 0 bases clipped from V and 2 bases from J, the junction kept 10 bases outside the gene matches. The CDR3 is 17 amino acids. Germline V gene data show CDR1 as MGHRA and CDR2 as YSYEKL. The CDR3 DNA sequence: TGCGCCAGCAGCCAAGAGCGCGGGAGAGAGATCACCTACGAGCAGTACTTC. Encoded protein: CASSQERGREITYEQYF.

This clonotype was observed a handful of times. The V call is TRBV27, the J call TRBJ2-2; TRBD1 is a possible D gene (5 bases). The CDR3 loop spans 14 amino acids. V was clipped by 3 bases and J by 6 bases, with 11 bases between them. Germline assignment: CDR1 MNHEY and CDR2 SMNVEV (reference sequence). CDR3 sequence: CASSFSGKPGELFF. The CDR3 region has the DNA TGTGCCAGCAGTTTTTCAGGGAAGCCCGGGGAGCTGTTTTTT.

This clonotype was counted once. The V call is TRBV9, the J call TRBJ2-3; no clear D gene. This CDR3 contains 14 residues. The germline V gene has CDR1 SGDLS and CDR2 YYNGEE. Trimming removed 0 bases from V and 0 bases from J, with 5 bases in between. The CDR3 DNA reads TGTGCCAGCAGCGTAGTTGCTAGCACAGATACGCAGTATTTT. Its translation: CASSVVASTDTQYF.

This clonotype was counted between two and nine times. The CDR3 spells CASRPRWGQGASSTEAFF. The CDR3, as DNA: TGTGCCAGCAGGCCCCGTTGGGGACAGGGGGCTAGTAGCACTGAAGCTTTCTTT. The chain has TRBV6-5 and TRBJ1-1; 12 bases map to TRBD1. CDR1 and CDR2 (germline): MNHEY, SVGAGI. Trimming cost V 6 bases and J 4 bases; bases outside gene matches: 15. The CDR3 spans 18 residues.

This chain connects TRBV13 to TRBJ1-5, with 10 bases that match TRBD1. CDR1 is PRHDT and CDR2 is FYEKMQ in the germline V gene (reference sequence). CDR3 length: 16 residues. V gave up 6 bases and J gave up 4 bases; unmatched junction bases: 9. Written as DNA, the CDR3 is TGTGCCAGCAGACTTTTTGGACAGGGGGGGAATCAGCCCCAGCATTTT. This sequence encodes CASRLFGQGGNQPQHF. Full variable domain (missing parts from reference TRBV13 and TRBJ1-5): AAGVIQSPRHLIKEKRETATLKCYPIPRHDTVYWYQQGPGQDPQFLISFYEKMQSDKGSIPDRFSAQQFSDYHSELNMSSLELGDSALYFCASRLFGQGGNQPQHFGDGTRLSIL.

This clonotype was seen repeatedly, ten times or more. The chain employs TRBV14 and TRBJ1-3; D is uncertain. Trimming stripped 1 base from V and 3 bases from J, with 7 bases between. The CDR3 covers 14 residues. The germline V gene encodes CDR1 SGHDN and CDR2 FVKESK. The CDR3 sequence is CASSQGGFGNTIYF. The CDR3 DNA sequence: TGTGCCAGCAGCCAAGGGGGATTTGGAAACACCATATATTTT.

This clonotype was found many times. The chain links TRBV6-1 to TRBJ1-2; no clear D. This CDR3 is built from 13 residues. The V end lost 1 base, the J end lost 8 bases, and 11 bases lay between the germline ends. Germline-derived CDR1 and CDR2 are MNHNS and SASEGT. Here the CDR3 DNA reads TGTGCCAGCAGTGAAGTGCAGGTTAGCGGCTACACCTTC. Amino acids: CASSEVQVSGYTF.

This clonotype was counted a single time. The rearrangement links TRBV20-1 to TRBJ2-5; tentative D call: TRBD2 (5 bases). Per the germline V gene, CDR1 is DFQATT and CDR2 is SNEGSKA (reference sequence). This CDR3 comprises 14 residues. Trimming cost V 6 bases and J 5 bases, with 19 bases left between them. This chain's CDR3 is CSALGVFRPETQYF. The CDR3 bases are TGCAGTGCCCTCGGGGTTTTCCGCCCCGAGACCCAGTACTTC.

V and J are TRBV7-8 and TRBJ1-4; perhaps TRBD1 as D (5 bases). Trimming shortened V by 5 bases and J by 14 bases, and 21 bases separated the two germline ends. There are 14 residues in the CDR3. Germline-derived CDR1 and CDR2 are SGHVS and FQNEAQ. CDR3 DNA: TGTGCCAGCAGCCCCCTGGTGGAGACAGCGGCCCTGTTTTTT. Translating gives CASSPLVETAALFF.

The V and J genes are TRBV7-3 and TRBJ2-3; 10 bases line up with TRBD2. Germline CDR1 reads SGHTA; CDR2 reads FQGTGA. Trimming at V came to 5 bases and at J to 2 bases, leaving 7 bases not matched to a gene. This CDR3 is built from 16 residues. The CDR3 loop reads CASSPALAGHTDTQYF. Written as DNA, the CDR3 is TGTGCCAGCAGCCCCGCACTAGCGGGACACACAGATACGCAGTATTTT.

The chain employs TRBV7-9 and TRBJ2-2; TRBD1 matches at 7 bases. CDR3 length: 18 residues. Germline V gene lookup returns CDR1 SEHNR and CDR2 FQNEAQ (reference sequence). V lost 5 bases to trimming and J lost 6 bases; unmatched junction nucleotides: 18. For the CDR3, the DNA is TGTGCCAGCAGCCCTAAGACAGGGACCTCATGGGGTGCCGGGGAGCTGTTTTTT. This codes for CASSPKTGTSWGAGELFF.

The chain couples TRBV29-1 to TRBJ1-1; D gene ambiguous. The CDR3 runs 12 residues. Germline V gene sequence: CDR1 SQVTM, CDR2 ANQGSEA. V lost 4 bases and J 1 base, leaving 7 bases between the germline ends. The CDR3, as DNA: TGCAGCGTTGTCCAGAAGAACACTGAAGCTTTCTTT. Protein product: CSVVQKNTEAFF.

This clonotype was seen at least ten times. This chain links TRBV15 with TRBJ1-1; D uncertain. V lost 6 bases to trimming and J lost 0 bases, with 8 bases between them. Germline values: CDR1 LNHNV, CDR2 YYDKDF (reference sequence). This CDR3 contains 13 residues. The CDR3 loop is CATRGLMNTEAFF. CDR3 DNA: TGTGCCACCAGGGGCCTCATGAACACTGAAGCTTTCTTT.